The 15 T cell receptor beta chains presented below share a single source sample, sequenced in a study of post-analysis software for immune sequencing data. The TCR beta cDNA libraries contained unique molecular identifiers. In TCRdb, the PCR reads were re-called with MiXCR into one record per CDR3 protein. In the table there are about 820,000 distinct CDR3 sequences, around 53% of which are singletons. General study findings and limits: In patients, about 5 TRBV segments were more frequent than in controls, with TRBV5-6, TRBV5-1 and TRBV20-1 among them.

Their specific antigens are unknown. The sequenced sample consisted of blood. The origin of the receptors is a girl under 18 with multiple sclerosis.

This chain connects TRBV20-1 to TRBJ2-1; 11 nucleotides agree with TRBD1. This CDR3 is 13 amino acids long. V trimming: 8 bases; J trimming: 5 bases; junction bases outside the gene matches: 5. The germline V gene has CDR1 DFQATT and CDR2 SNEGSKA (reference sequence). CDR3 loop: CSPGQGVHNEQFF. The DNA of the CDR3 is TGCAGTCCGGGACAGGGGGTGCACAATGAGCAGTTCTTC.

This clonotype was counted only a few times. The chain is built from TRBV7-9 and TRBJ2-7, with 8 bases fitting TRBD2. Looked up from germline, CDR1 is SEHNR and CDR2 is FQNEAQ (reference sequence). V gave up 5 bases and J gave up 5 bases; unmatched junction bases: 8. The CDR3 contains 14 residues. CDR3 nucleotide sequence: TGTGCCAGCAGCCCAGCCGCGGGGGGCCACGAGCAGTACTTC. It encodes CASSPAAGGHEQYF.

The chain combines TRBV20-1 with TRBJ2-7; tentatively, D is TRBD1 (6 bases). This CDR3 spans 15 amino acids. Germline V gene lookup returns CDR1 DFQATT and CDR2 SNEGSKA (reference sequence). Trimming stripped 4 bases from V and 0 bases from J, with 16 bases between. The CDR3 protein is CSANSNGDNSYEQYF. In DNA form, the CDR3 reads TGCAGTGCTAATTCCAACGGGGACAACTCCTACGAGCAGTACTTC.

The V gene is TRBV4-2, the J gene TRBJ2-2; TRBD1 might be the D (6 bases). The CDR3 sequence is 14 residues long. In germline, CDR1 is LGHNA, CDR2 YNFKEQ. Trimming cost V 5 bases and J 8 bases, with 15 bases left between them. In DNA, the CDR3 is TGTGCCAGCAGCGGGGGCATCCTCGCTGGGGAGCTGTTTTTT. Translated: CASSGGILAGELFF.

This clonotype was counted between two and nine times. The rearrangement joins TRBV7-9 to TRBJ1-2; 11 nucleotides line up with TRBD1. This CDR3 region has 15 residues. The J segment lost 3 bases and the V segment lost 3 bases, leaving 3 bases of the junction unmatched. The V gene's germline CDR1 is SEHNR and CDR2 FQNEAQ (reference sequence). CDR3 loop: CASSFGTGGDYGYTF. CDR3 sequence (DNA): TGTGCCAGCAGCTTCGGGACAGGGGGGGACTATGGCTACACCTTC.

The J gene is TRBJ2-7, the V gene TRBV6-1; D call uncertain. V was shortened by 8 bases and J by 6 bases, with 14 bases between the two germline ends. Germline CDR1 and CDR2: MNHNS and SASEGT. This CDR3 comprises 12 residues. For the CDR3, the DNA is TGTGCCAGCGCTGAAGGTATTGTCGAGCAGTACTTC. Its translation: CASAEGIVEQYF.

This clonotype was observed a few times. This chain connects TRBV4-2 to TRBJ2-1; tentatively, D is TRBD1 or TRBD2 (5 bases each). The CDR3 spans 12 residues. The V gene lost 4 bases and the J gene lost 10 bases, with 11 bases spanning the gap. Germline V gives CDR1 LGHNA, CDR2 YNFKEQ. CDR3 sequence: CASSPWGGEQFF. The CDR3 DNA reads TGTGCCAGCAGCCCTTGGGGCGGGGAGCAGTTCTTC.

This clonotype was seen a few times. This chain uses TRBV20-1 with TRBJ1-5; possible D gene TRBD1, 5 bases. Germline V gene lookup returns CDR1 DFQATT and CDR2 SNEGSKA (reference sequence). This CDR3 is built from 16 residues. With 3 bases removed from V and 2 bases from J, the gap between germline ends came to 17 bases. CDR3 amino acids: CSARPAGMGGNQPQHF. The CDR3 DNA reads as TGCAGTGCTAGGCCTGCAGGGATGGGCGGCAATCAGCCCCAGCATTTT.

About this clonotype: At one end, the junction sequence differs from germline, possibly due to a read error. The V gene is TRBV11-2, the J gene TRBJ1-1; D possibly corresponds to TRBD1 (6 bases). Germline V gene sequence: CDR1 SGHAT, CDR2 FQNNGV. The CDR3 loop spans 13 amino acids. The CDR3 DNA reads as TGTGCCAGCAGCTCCTCTACAGGGACTGAGGCTTTCTTT. Protein sequence: CASSSSTGTEAFF.

The J gene is TRBJ2-1, the V gene TRBV20-1; 7 positions agree with TRBD2. With 3 bases clipped from V and 6 bases from J, the junction kept 8 bases outside the gene matches. Germline loops: CDR1 DFQATT, CDR2 SNEGSKA (reference sequence). The CDR3 contains 14 residues. For the CDR3, the DNA is TGCAGTGCTAGCTGGGCGGGGGTGTTCAATGAGCAGTTCTTC. This encodes CSASWAGVFNEQFF.

The chain links TRBV7-3 to TRBJ2-5; no definite D call. CDR3 length equals 13 residues. Germline V lookup: CDR1 SGHTA, CDR2 FQGTGA. Between the trimmed V and J ends, which lost 1 base and 5 bases, there was a span of 8 bases. CDR3 in amino acids: CASSLRMAETQYF. CDR3 nucleotide sequence: TGTGCCAGCAGCTTAAGGATGGCGGAGACCCAGTACTTC.

This chain links TRBV20-1 with TRBJ1-1; possibly TRBD1 for D (5 bases). The CDR3 is 15 residues long. Trimming cost V 0 bases and J 1 base, with 12 bases left between them. Looked up from germline, CDR1 is DFQATT and CDR2 is SNEGSKA (reference sequence). Here the CDR3 reads CSARDLRGTNTEAFF. In nucleotides, the CDR3 is TGCAGTGCTAGAGATCTCCGGGGGACGAACACTGAAGCTTTCTTT.

The chain is built from TRBV3-1 and TRBJ2-7, with D unresolved. The CDR3 runs 16 residues. Germline V CDR1 and CDR2: LGHDT, YNNKEL (reference sequence). V lost 1 base to trimming and J lost 6 bases, with 19 bases between them. The CDR3 sequence is CASSQGASRSLGEQYF. CDR3 in DNA: TGTGCCAGCAGCCAAGGTGCCTCTAGGAGTCTGGGCGAGCAGTACTTC.

The J gene is TRBJ2-1, the V gene TRBV2; TRBD2 matches 11 bases. The ends lost 6 bases at V and 5 bases at J; junction bases unmatched: 6. CDR1 SNHLY and CDR2 FYNNEI come from the germline V gene. The CDR3 is 15 amino acids. CDR3 amino acids: CASRRGLAAHNEQFF. In nucleotides, the CDR3 is TGTGCCAGCAGGCGGGGACTAGCGGCCCACAATGAGCAGTTCTTC.

The sample holds a few counts of this clonotype. V gene TRBV29-1 combines with J gene TRBJ2-1; D is uncertain. The CDR3 covers 14 residues. With 5 bases removed from V and 2 bases from J, the gap between germline ends came to 13 bases. Germline V gene lookup returns CDR1 SQVTM and CDR2 ANQGSEA. CDR3 nucleotides: TGCAGCGTTCCGACCGGCGCCACCTACAATGAGCAGTTCTTC. Its protein is CSVPTGATYNEQFF.